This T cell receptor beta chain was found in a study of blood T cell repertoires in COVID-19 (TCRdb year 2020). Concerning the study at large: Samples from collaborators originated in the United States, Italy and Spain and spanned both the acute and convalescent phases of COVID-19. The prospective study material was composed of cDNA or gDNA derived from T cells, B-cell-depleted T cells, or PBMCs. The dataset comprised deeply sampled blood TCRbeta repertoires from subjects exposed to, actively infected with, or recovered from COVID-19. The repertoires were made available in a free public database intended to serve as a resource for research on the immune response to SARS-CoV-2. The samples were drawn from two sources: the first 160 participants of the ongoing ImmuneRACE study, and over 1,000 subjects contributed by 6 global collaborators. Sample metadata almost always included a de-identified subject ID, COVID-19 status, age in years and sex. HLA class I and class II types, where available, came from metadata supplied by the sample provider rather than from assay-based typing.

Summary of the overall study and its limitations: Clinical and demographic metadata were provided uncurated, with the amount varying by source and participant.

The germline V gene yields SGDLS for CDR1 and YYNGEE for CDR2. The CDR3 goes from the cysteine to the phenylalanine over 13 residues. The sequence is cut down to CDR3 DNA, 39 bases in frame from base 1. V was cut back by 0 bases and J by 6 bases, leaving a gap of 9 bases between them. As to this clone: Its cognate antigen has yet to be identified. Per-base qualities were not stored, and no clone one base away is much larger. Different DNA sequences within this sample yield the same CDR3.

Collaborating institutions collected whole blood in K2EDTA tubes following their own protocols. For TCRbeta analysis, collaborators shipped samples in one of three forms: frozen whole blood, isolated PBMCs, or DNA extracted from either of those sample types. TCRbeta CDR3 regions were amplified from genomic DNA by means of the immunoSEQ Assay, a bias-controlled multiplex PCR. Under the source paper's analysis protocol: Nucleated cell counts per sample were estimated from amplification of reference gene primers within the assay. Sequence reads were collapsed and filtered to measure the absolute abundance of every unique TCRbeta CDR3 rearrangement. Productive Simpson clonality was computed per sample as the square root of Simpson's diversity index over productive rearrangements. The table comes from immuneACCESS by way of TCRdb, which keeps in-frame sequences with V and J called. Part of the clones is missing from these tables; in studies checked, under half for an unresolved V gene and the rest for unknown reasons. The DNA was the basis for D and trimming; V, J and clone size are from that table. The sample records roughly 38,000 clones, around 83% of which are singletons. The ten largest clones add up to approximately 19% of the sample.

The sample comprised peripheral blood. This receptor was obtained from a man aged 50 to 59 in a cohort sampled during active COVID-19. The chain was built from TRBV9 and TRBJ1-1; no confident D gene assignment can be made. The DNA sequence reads TGTGCCAGCAGCGTAGGAGGGTCGGCTGAAGCTTTCTTT. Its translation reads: CASSVGGSAEAFF. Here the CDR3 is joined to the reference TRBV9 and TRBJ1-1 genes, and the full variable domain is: DSGVTQTPKHLITATGQRVTLRCSPRSGDLSVYWYQQSLDQGLQFLIQYYNGEERAKGNILERFSAQQFPDLHSELNLSSLELGDSALYFCASSVGGSAEAFFGQGTRLTVV.